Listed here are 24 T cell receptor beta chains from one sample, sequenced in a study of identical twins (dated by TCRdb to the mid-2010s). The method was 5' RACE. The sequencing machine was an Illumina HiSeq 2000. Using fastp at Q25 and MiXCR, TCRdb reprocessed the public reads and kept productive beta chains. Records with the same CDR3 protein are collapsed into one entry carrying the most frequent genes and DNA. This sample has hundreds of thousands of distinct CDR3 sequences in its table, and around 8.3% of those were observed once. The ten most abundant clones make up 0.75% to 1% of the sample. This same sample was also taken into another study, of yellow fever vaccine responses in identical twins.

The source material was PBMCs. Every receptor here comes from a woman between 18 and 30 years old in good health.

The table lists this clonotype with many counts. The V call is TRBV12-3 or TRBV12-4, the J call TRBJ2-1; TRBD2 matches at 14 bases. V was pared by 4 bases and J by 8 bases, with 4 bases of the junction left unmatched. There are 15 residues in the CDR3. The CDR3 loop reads CASSSGTSGSHEQFF. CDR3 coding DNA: TGTGCCAGCAGTTCCGGGACTAGCGGGAGTCATGAGCAGTTCTTC.

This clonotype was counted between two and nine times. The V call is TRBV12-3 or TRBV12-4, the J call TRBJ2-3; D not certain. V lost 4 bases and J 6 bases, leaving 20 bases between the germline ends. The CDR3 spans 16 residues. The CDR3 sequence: CASSSRAVRSADTQYF. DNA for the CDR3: TGTGCCAGCAGTTCCCGGGCAGTCCGCAGCGCGGATACGCAGTATTTT.

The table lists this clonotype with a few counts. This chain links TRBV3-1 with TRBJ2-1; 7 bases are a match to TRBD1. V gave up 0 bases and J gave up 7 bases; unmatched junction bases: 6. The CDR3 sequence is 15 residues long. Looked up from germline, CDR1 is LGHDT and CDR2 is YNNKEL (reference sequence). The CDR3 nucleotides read TGTGCCAGCAGCCAAGACGGGTGGGACAGTAATGAGCAGTTCTTC. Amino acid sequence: CASSQDGWDSNEQFF.

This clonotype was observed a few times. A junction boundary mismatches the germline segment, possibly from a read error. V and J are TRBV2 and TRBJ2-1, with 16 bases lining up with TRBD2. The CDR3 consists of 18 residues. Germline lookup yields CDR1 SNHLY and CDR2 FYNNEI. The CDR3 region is CACSPQGLAGGPYNEQFF. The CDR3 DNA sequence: TGTGCCTGCAGTCCGCAGGGACTAGCGGGGGGGCCTTACAATGAGCAGTTCTTC.

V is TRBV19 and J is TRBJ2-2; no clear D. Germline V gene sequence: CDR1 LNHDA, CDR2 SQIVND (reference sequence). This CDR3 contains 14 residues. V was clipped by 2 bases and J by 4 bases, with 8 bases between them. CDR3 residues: CASSIIPATGELFF. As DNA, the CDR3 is TGTGCCAGTAGTATAATCCCAGCCACCGGGGAGCTGTTTTTT. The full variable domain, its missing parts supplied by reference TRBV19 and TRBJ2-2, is DGGITQSPKYLFRKEGQNVTLSCEQNLNHDAMYWYRQDPGQGLRLIYYSQIVNDFQKGDIAEGYSVSREKKESFPLTVTSAQKNPTAFYLCASSIIPATGELFFGEGSRLTVL.

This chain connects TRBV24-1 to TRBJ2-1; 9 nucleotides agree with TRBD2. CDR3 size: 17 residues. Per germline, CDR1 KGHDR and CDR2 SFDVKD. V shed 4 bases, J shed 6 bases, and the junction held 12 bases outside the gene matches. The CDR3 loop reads CATSEPAGTSPSNEQFF. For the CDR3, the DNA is TGTGCCACCAGTGAACCCGCCGGGACTAGCCCCTCCAATGAGCAGTTCTTC.

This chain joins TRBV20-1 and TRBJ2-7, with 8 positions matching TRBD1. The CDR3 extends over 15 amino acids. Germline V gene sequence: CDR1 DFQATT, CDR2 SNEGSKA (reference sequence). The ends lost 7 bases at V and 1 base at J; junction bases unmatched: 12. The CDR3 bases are TGCAGTGGCCAACTCTCGGGACAGGCTTCCTACGAGCAGTACTTC. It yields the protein CSGQLSGQASYEQYF.

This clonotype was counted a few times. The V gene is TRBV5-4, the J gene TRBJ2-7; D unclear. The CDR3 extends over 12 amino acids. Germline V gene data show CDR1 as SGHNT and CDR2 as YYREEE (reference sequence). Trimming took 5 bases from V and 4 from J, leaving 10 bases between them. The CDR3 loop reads CASSKGPYEQYF. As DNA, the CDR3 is TGTGCCAGCAGTAAAGGACCGTACGAGCAGTACTTC.

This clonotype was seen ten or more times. CDR3 sequence reads: CATSRGGTEAFF. The DNA of the CDR3 is TGTGCCACCAGCCGGGGAGGCACTGAAGCTTTCTTT. The chain is built from TRBV24-1 and TRBJ1-1; D is undetermined. The CDR3 extends over 12 amino acids. Germline loops: CDR1 KGHDR, CDR2 SFDVKD. V was clipped by 7 bases and J by 4 bases, with 9 bases between them.

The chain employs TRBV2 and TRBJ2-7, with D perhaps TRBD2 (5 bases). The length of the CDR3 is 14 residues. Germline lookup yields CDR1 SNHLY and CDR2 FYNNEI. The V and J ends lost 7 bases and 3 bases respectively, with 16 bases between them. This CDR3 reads CASTLVGENYEQYF. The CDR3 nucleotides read TGTGCCAGCACGCTGGTCGGGGAGAACTACGAGCAGTACTTC.

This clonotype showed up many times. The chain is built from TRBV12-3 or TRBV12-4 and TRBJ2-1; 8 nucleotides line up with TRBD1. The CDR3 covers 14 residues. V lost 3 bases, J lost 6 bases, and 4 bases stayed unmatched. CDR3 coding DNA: TGTGCCAGCAGTTTTAAGGGACAGGCCAATGAGCAGTTCTTC. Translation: CASSFKGQANEQFF.

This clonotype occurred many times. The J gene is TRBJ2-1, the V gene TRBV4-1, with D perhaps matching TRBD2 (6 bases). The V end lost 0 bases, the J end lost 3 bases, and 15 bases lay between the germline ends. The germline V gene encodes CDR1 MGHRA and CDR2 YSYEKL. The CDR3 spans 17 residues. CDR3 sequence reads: CASSQDLTPGDYNEQFF. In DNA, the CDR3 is TGCGCCAGCAGCCAAGATCTGACCCCGGGAGACTACAATGAGCAGTTCTTC.

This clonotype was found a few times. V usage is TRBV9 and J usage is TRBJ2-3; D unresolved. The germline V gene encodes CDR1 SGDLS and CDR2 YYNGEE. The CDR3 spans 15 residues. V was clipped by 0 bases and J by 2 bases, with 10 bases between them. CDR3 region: CASSVDPGHTDTQYF. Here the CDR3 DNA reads TGTGCCAGCAGCGTAGACCCCGGGCACACAGATACGCAGTATTTT. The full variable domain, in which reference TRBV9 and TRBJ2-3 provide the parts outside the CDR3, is DSGVTQTPKHLITATGQRVTLRCSPRSGDLSVYWYQQSLDQGLQFLIQYYNGEERAKGNILERFSAQQFPDLHSELNLSSLELGDSALYFCASSVDPGHTDTQYFGPGTRLTVL.

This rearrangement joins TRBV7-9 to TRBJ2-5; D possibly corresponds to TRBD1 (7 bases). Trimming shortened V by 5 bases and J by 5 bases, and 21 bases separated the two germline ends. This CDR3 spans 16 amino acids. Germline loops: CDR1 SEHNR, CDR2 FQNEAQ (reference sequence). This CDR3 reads CASSTSRAGRGETQYF. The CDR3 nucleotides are TGTGCCAGCAGCACCTCAAGAGCGGGCAGGGGGGAGACCCAGTACTTC.

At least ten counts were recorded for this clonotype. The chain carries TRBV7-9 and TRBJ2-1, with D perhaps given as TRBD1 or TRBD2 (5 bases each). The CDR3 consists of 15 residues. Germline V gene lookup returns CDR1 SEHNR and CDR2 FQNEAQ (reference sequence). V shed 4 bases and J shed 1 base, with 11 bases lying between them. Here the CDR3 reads CASSSRWGSYNEQFF. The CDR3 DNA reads TGTGCCAGCAGCTCCAGGTGGGGGTCCTACAATGAGCAGTTCTTC.

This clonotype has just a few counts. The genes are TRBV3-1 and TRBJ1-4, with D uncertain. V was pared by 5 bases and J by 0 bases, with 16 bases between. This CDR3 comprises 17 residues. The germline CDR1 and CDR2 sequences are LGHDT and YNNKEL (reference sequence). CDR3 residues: CASSSFGTAATNEKLFF. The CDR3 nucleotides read TGTGCCAGCAGCTCCTTTGGTACAGCTGCAACTAATGAAAAACTGTTTTTT.

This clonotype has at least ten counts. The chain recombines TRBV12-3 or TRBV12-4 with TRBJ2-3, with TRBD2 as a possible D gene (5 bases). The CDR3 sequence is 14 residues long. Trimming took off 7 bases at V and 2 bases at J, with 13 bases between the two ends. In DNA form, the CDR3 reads TGTGCCAGCACCTCCACGGGGTACACAGATACGCAGTATTTT. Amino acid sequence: CASTSTGYTDTQYF.

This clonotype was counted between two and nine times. The CDR3 DNA is TGTGCCAGCAGCCAAGATCCGGCTAGCGGAGCTATATATTACGAGCAGTACTTC. This sequence encodes CASSQDPASGAIYYEQYF. This sequence joins TRBV4-2 and TRBJ2-7; 7 nucleotides match TRBD2. CDR1 LGHNA and CDR2 YNFKEQ come from the germline V gene. The V segment lost 0 bases and the J segment 4 bases; nucleotides outside the gene matches: 15. CDR3 length: 18 residues.

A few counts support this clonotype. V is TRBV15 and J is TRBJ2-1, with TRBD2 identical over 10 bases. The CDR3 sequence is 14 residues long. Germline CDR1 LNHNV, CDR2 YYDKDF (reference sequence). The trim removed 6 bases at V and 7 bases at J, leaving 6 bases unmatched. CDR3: CATRYQREGNEQFF. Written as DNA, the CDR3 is TGTGCCACCAGGTATCAGCGGGAGGGGAATGAGCAGTTCTTC.

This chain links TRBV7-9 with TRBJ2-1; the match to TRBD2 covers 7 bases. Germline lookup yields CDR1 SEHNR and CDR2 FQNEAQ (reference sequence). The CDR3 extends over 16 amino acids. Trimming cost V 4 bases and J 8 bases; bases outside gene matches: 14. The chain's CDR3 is CASSSEGLVSWYEQFF. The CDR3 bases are TGTGCCAGCAGCTCAGAAGGACTAGTGAGCTGGTATGAGCAGTTCTTC.

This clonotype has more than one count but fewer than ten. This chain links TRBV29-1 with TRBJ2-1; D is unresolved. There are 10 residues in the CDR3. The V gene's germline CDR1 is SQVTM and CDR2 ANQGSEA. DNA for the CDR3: TGCAACCCCCCAAGCAATGAGCAGTTCTTC. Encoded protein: CNPPSNEQFF.

In DNA, the CDR3 is TGTGCCAGCAGGACTAGCGACAACCTGGAGACCCAGTACTTC. Amino acid sequence: CASRTSDNLETQYF. This chain uses TRBV2 with TRBJ2-5, with 8 bases fitting TRBD2. The germline V gene encodes CDR1 SNHLY and CDR2 FYNNEI. The CDR3 spans 14 residues. V lost 6 bases and J lost 5; bases outside the gene matches: 8.

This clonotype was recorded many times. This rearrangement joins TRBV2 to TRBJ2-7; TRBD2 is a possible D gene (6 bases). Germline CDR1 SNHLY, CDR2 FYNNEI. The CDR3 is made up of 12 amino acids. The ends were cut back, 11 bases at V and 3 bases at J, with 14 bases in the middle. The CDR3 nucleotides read TGTGCCGCAACGGGGGATGGCTACGAGCAGTACTTC. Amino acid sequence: CAATGDGYEQYF.

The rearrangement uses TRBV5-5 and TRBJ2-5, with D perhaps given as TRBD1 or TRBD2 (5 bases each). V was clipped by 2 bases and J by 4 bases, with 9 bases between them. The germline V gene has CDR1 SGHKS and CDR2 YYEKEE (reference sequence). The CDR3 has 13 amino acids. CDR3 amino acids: CASSFRAGETQYF. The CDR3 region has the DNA TGTGCCAGCAGCTTCAGGGCGGGAGAGACCCAGTACTTC.